This T cell receptor beta chain was obtained from a study of blood T cell repertoires in COVID-19. Living in roughly 23 US areas, the participants were between about 18 and 100 years of age. Here immunoSEQ multiplex PCR was the method, and the copy in TCRdb shows in-frame clones only, minus some. In the table there are approximately 140,000 clones, roughly four fifths of which are singletons. The specimen sequenced was PBMCs or T cells enriched from blood (not recorded which). The receptor comes from a man aged 40-55 years with acute COVID-19.

The DNA of the CDR3 is TGTGCCAGCATCGTTAGCGGGTTTAGCACAGATACGCAGTATTTT. Its translation is CASIVSGFSTDTQYF. The V and J genes are TRBV5-8 and TRBJ2-3, with 7 bases identical to TRBD2. This CDR3 has 15 residues. Trimming took 6 bases from V and 0 from J; bases not matched to a gene: 7. Germline CDR1 reads SGHTS; CDR2 reads YDEGEE.